The clone carrying this T cell receptor (beta chain) was detected only a few times. The sample comes from a study of T cells in Graves' hyperthyroidism and ophthalmopathy. It was RNA transcripts that yielded the amplified TCR beta CDR3 regions. Researchers ran a first-round RT-PCR on the TCR CDR3 using the HTBI primer set. Via MiXCR, TCRdb re-called the multiplex PCR reads, giving one row per CDR3 protein. The table lists approximately 490,000 distinct CDR3 sequences, approximately 23% of them singletons. The authors took PBMCs from 10 ml fresh peripheral blood. This TCR came from a woman in her seventies with Graves' ophthalmopathy. Sequenced: blood.

The CDR3 spells CASSGGSLKADTQYF. CDR3 DNA: TGTGCCAGCAGTGGGGGCTCGTTAAAAGCAGATACGCAGTATTTT. The chain recombines TRBV2 with TRBJ2-3, with D possibly being TRBD1 (5 bases). Looked up from germline, CDR1 is SNHLY and CDR2 is FYNNEI. With 4 bases removed from V and 4 bases from J, the gap between germline ends came to 15 bases. This CDR3 comprises 15 residues.